These T cell receptor beta chains were read from a single sample in a study of neurological immune-mediated disorders. Via MiXCR, TCRdb re-called the 5' RACE reads, giving one row per CDR3 protein. The sample lists about 27,000 distinct CDR3 sequences, approximately 21% occurring once. Sequenced input: PBMCs. These receptors all stem from a woman aged 55-69 years in good health. Both conserved end residues are part of each CDR3. Each record gives: V gene, CDR3 length, clone size, J gene, D gene, CDR3 DNA, CDR3 protein. D genes are given only for firm matches. The size entry is marked missing in some rows and otherwise reads once, few, many or a size class.

>TRBV6-5|13|many|TRBJ2-5|.
TGTGCCAGCAGTTACATCAGGGACGGGACCCAGTACTTC
CASSYIRDGTQYF
>TRBV10-3|14|.|TRBJ2-7|.
TGTGCCATCAGTGAGAGACTTAACTCCTACGAGCAGTACTTC
CAISERLNSYEQYF
>TRBV6-2/TRBV6-3|12|many|TRBJ2-7|.
TGTGCCAGCAGGACGCTTCCTAACGAGCAGTACTTC
CASRTLPNEQYF
>TRBV7-3|16|many|TRBJ2-5|TRBD2
TGTGCCAGCAGCTTAATGGTTGGCGGGGGGGCCGAGACCCAGTACTTC
CASSLMVGGGAETQYF
>TRBV3-1|14|many|TRBJ1-5|TRBD1
TGTGCCAGCAGCGTCACAGGGGAGATCGAGCCCCAGCATTTT
CASSVTGEIEPQHF
>TRBV7-2|13|.|TRBJ2-3|.
TGTGCCAGCAGCTTGGGGGCCCTGGATACGCAGTATTTT
CASSLGALDTQYF
>TRBV7-2|15|.|TRBJ2-1|.
TGTGCCGGCAGCTCACATGGAGCCGGATACAATGAGCAGTTCTTC
CAGSSHGAGYNEQFF
>TRBV20-1|14|many|TRBJ2-1|TRBD2
TGCAGTGCCCCAAGACTAGCGGACTACAATGAGCAGTTCTTC
CSAPRLADYNEQFF
>TRBV3-1|12|many|TRBJ2-7|.
TGTGCCAGCCGCGACCGGGACTACGAGCAGTACTTC
CASRDRDYEQYF
>TRBV6-6|18|many|TRBJ2-7|TRBD1
TGTGCCAGCAGTTACGGCGACAGGGGGTTCGCGGGGGTCGGTGAGCAGTACTTC
CASSYGDRGFAGVGEQYF
>TRBV6-1|11|many|TRBJ2-7|.
TGTGCCAGCGTTTTCAGTGTCGAGCAGTACTTC
CASVFSVEQYF
>TRBV5-1|15|many|TRBJ2-1|TRBD2
TGCGCCAGCAGAAGAGGCGGGGGTTCCTACAATGAGCAGTTCTTC
CASRRGGGSYNEQFF
>TRBV7-2|15|few|TRBJ2-2|.
TGTGCCAGCAGCTTAGGTAGTCGGGTCACCGGGGAGCTGTTTTTT
CASSLGSRVTGELFF
>TRBV25-1|14|.|TRBJ1-6|.
TGTGCCAGCAGTGACAGGACTTCGAATTCACCCCTCCACTTT
CASSDRTSNSPLHF
>TRBV12-3/TRBV12-4|15|many|TRBJ2-3|.
TGTGCCAGCAGTTTACGAGGGCCCGGCACAGATACGCAGTATTTT
CASSLRGPGTDTQYF
>TRBV30|14|many|TRBJ2-2|.
TGTGCCTGGAATCGACAGGTCAACACCGGGGAGCTGTTTTTT
CAWNRQVNTGELFF
>TRBV29-1|11|many|TRBJ1-3|.
TGCAGCGTGGGGCAAGGGAACACCATATATTTT
CSVGQGNTIYF
>TRBV20-1|13|many|TRBJ1-5|.
TGCAGTGTACCCGGGGAGTTTGGTCAGCCCCAGCATTTT
CSVPGEFGQPQHF
>TRBV24-1|15|.|TRBJ2-1|TRBD2
TGTGCCACCAGTGATCGGCTAGCGGGTTTCGATGAGCAGTTCTTC
CATSDRLAGFDEQFF
>TRBV7-9|12|many|TRBJ2-5|.
TGTGCCAGCAGCCCCCCACAGGAGACCCAGTACTTC
CASSPPQETQYF
>TRBV28|13|many|TRBJ1-4|.
TGTGCCAGCTCCCCGGACAGTAGTGAAAAACTGTTTTTT
CASSPDSSEKLFF
>TRBV4-3|17|medium-sized|TRBJ1-2|.
TGCGCCAGCAGCCAAGATGAGTCCGCCGCTGGACCCTATGGCTACACCTTC
CASSQDESAAGPYGYTF
>TRBV5-1|11|many|TRBJ2-7|.
TGCGCCAGCAGCTTAATGGATGAGCAGTACTTC
CASSLMDEQYF
>TRBV18|13|.|TRBJ2-7|TRBD1
TGTGCCAGCTCCTACTTTCAGGGGGACGAGCAGTACTTC
CASSYFQGDEQYF
>TRBV6-4|14|.|TRBJ2-2|.
TGTGCCAGCAGTGAGACTATCGGGACTGGGGAGCTGTTTTTT
CASSETIGTGELFF
>TRBV21-1|16|many|TRBJ2-4|.
TGTGCCAGCAGCACTGGGGGACCCGGAGCCAAAAACATTCAGTACTTC
CASSTGGPGAKNIQYF
>TRBV12-3/TRBV12-4|14|many|TRBJ1-2|.
TGTGCCAGCAGCCACAGCTGGCGGACACATGGCTACACCTTC
CASSHSWRTHGYTF
>TRBV24-1|17|.|TRBJ2-3|TRBD2
TGTGCCACCAGTGGACCTCTTAGCGGGAGGAGCCCAGATACGCAGTATTTT
CATSGPLSGRSPDTQYF
>TRBV3-1|21|medium-sized|TRBJ2-5|TRBD2
TGTGCCAGCAGCCAAGATATAATCCCCCGGCTAGCGGGGGAGGTCCAAGAGACCCAGTACTTC
CASSQDIIPRLAGEVQETQYF
>TRBV7-9|15|many|TRBJ1-1|.
TGTGCCAGCAGCTTAAATGGGGGCTTCAACACTGAAGCTTTCTTT
CASSLNGGFNTEAFF
>TRBV28|16|many|TRBJ2-1|TRBD2
TGTGCCAGCAGTTTATCCTGGATACTAGCGGGAGTTGAGCAGTTCTTC
CASSLSWILAGVEQFF
>TRBV20-1|14|many|TRBJ1-2|TRBD1
TGCAGTGCTAGAGAGGGGACAGGGCCGTATGGCTACACCTTC
CSAREGTGPYGYTF
>TRBV5-1|14|many|TRBJ2-5|TRBD1
TGCGCCAGCAGCCCTATGACAGGGGTGGAGACCCAGTACTTC
CASSPMTGVETQYF
>TRBV5-1|13|many|TRBJ2-1|.
TGCGCCAGCAGCTTAGCGGCACACAATGAGCAGTTCTTC
CASSLAAHNEQFF
>TRBV18|14|many|TRBJ1-5|.
TGTGCCAGCTCACGTACAGGAACCAATCAGCCCCAGCATTTT
CASSRTGTNQPQHF
>TRBV20-1|17|many|TRBJ2-2|TRBD2
TGCAGTGCTAGAGACCCTAGCGGGAGGGCCGACACCGGGGAGCTGTTTTTT
CSARDPSGRADTGELFF
>TRBV3-1|19|many|TRBJ2-5|TRBD2
TGTGCCAGCAGCCAAGATATTGCAGGACTAGCGTCACCTGGAGAGACCCAGTACTTC
CASSQDIAGLASPGETQYF
>TRBV14|18|few|TRBJ2-1|.
TGTGCCAGCAGCCAATCCCTTCTCAGAGGACATCCTGGGAATGAGCAGTTCTTC
CASSQSLLRGHPGNEQFF
>TRBV5-5|15|few|TRBJ1-2|TRBD1
TGTGCCAGCAGCTTACCCCAGCAGGGGGCAGCGGGCTACACCTTC
CASSLPQQGAAGYTF
>TRBV7-2|16|many|TRBJ2-1|.
TGTGCCAGCAGCTCGAGACCGCAAGAAAGCTACAATGAGCAGTTCTTC
CASSSRPQESYNEQFF
>TRBV28|13|.|TRBJ2-7|.
TGTGCCAGCACCCCTACACCCTTCTACGAGCAGTACTTC
CASTPTPFYEQYF
>TRBV3-1|16|many|TRBJ1-5|.
TGTGCCAGCAGCCAAGGGGACCGACCTTTGGGTCAGCCCCAGCATTTT
CASSQGDRPLGQPQHF
>TRBV6-5|15|.|TRBJ2-2|.
TGTGCCAGCAGAATACTTACAGGGAGCACCGGGGAGCTGTTTTTT
CASRILTGSTGELFF
>TRBV6-6|14|many|TRBJ2-7|.
TGTGCCAGCAGTAACAGGGCCAGCTCCTACGAGCAGTACTTC
CASSNRASSYEQYF
>TRBV24-1|15|.|TRBJ2-7|.
TGTGCCACCAGTGATTTTGGGCAGGGGACCTACGAGCAGTACTTC
CATSDFGQGTYEQYF
>TRBV10-3|11|many|TRBJ2-5|.
TGTGCCATCAGTGAGCTGGAGACCCAGTACTTC
CAISELETQYF
>TRBV7-8|15|many|TRBJ1-1|TRBD1
TGTGCCAGCAGCCCCCAGACAGGGCCGAACACTGAAGCTTTCTTT
CASSPQTGPNTEAFF
>TRBV7-2|14|.|TRBJ2-7|TRBD1
TGTGCCAGCAGCCCAGGGACAGGGCTAAACGAGCAGTACTTC
CASSPGTGLNEQYF
>TRBV10-3|15|many|TRBJ2-7|TRBD1
TGTGCCATCAGGAGGTCCGGGACAGGGGCCTCCGAGCAGTACTTC
CAIRRSGTGASEQYF
>TRBV29-1|12|many|TRBJ2-3|TRBD1
TGCAGCGTTGGACAGGGCCCAGATACGCAGTATTTT
CSVGQGPDTQYF
>TRBV5-1|15|many|TRBJ2-1|TRBD2
TGCGCCAGCGAACAGGGCGGGGGGAATGCCAATGAGCAGTTCTTC
CASEQGGGNANEQFF
>TRBV7-9|15|once|TRBJ2-7|.
TGTGCCAGCAACCCCGGGAGGGGGCTCTTCTACGAGCATTACTTC
CASNPGRGLFYEHYF
>TRBV5-6|15|.|TRBJ2-3|.
TGTGCCAGCAGCTTGGGAGCCACCTCTACAGATACGCAGTATTTT
CASSLGATSTDTQYF
>TRBV7-2|17|many|TRBJ2-2|TRBD1
TGTGCCAGCAGCTTATTGTGGGACAGGAGGAACACCGGGGAGCTGTTTTTT
CASSLLWDRRNTGELFF
>TRBV7-2|15|many|TRBJ1-6|TRBD1
TGTGCCAGCAGCACAGAGGGACAGGGTAGCTCACCCCTCCACTTT
CASSTEGQGSSPLHF
>TRBV29-1|12|many|TRBJ2-7|.
TGCAGCGTACTGCCAGACTCCTACGAGCAGTACTTC
CSVLPDSYEQYF
>TRBV15|16|many|TRBJ1-2|.
TGTGCCACCAGCAAGCCCAGGGGACTCGCTAACTATGGCTACACCTTC
CATSKPRGLANYGYTF
>TRBV5-5|16|many|TRBJ2-5|TRBD2
TGTGCCAGCAGCTTGGCCTCTAGCGGGAGGGGAGAGACCCAGTACTTC
CASSLASSGRGETQYF
>TRBV12-3/TRBV12-4|15|.|TRBJ2-2|.
TGTCCCAGCATCCTACGGGCTTCGAACACCGGGGAGTTGTTTTTT
CPSILRASNTGELFF
>TRBV28|15|.|TRBJ2-1|TRBD2
TGTGCCAGCAGAGCAGCGGGAGAGTCCTACAATGAGCAGTTCTTC
CASRAAGESYNEQFF